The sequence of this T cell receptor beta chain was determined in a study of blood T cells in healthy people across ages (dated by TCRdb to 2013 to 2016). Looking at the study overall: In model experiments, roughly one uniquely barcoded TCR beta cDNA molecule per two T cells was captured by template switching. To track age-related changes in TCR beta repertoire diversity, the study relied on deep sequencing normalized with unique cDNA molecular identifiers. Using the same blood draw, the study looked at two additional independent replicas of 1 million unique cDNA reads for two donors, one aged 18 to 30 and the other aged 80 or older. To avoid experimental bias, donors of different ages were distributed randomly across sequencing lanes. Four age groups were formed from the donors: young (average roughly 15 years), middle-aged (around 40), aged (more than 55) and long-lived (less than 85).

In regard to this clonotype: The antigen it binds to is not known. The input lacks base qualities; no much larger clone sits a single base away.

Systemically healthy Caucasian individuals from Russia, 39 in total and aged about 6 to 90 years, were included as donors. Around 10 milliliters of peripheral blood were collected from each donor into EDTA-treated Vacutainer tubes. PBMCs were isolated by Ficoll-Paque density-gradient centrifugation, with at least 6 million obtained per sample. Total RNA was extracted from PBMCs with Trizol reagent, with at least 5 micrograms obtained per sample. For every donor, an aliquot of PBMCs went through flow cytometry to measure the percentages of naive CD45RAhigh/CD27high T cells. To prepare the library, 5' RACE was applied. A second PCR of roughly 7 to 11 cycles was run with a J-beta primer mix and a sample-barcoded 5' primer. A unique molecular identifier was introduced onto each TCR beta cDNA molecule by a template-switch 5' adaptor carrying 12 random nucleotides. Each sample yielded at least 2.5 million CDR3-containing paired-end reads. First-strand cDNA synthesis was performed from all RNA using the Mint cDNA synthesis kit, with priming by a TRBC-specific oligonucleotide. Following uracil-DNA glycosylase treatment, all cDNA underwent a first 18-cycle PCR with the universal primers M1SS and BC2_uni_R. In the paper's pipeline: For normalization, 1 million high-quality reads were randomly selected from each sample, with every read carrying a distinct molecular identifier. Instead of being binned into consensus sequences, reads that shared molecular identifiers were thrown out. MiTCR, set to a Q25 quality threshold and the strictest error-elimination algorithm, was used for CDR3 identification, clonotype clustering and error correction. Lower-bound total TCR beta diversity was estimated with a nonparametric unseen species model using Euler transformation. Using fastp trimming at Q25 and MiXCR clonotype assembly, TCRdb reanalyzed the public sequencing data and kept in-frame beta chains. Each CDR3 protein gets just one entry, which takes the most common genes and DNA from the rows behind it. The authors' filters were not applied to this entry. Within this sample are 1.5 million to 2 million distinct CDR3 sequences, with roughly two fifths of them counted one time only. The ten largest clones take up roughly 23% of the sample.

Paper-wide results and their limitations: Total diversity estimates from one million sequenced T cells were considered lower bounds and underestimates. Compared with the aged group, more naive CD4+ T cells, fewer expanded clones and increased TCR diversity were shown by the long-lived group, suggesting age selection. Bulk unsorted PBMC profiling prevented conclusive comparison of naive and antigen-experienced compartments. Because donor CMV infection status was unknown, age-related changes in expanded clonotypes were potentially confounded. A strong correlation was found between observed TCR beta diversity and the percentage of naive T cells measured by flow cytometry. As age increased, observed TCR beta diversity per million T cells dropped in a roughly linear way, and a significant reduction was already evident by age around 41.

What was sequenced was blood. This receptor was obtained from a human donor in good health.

CDR3 protein: CASSGSLESDTEAFF. The nucleotide sequence reads as follows: TGTGCCAGCAGTGGAAGCCTGGAGTCCGACACTGAAGCTTTCTTT. The V and J segments used are TRBV6-4 and TRBJ1-1; the D gene assignment is ambiguous. Including the terminal cysteine and phenylalanine, the CDR3 comprises 15 residues. This entry keeps only the CDR3 DNA: 45 bases, framed from base 1. CDR1 and CDR2, per the germline V gene, are MRHNA and SNTAGT. The V and J ends are trimmed by 4 bases and 3 bases, leaving 15 bases between them.